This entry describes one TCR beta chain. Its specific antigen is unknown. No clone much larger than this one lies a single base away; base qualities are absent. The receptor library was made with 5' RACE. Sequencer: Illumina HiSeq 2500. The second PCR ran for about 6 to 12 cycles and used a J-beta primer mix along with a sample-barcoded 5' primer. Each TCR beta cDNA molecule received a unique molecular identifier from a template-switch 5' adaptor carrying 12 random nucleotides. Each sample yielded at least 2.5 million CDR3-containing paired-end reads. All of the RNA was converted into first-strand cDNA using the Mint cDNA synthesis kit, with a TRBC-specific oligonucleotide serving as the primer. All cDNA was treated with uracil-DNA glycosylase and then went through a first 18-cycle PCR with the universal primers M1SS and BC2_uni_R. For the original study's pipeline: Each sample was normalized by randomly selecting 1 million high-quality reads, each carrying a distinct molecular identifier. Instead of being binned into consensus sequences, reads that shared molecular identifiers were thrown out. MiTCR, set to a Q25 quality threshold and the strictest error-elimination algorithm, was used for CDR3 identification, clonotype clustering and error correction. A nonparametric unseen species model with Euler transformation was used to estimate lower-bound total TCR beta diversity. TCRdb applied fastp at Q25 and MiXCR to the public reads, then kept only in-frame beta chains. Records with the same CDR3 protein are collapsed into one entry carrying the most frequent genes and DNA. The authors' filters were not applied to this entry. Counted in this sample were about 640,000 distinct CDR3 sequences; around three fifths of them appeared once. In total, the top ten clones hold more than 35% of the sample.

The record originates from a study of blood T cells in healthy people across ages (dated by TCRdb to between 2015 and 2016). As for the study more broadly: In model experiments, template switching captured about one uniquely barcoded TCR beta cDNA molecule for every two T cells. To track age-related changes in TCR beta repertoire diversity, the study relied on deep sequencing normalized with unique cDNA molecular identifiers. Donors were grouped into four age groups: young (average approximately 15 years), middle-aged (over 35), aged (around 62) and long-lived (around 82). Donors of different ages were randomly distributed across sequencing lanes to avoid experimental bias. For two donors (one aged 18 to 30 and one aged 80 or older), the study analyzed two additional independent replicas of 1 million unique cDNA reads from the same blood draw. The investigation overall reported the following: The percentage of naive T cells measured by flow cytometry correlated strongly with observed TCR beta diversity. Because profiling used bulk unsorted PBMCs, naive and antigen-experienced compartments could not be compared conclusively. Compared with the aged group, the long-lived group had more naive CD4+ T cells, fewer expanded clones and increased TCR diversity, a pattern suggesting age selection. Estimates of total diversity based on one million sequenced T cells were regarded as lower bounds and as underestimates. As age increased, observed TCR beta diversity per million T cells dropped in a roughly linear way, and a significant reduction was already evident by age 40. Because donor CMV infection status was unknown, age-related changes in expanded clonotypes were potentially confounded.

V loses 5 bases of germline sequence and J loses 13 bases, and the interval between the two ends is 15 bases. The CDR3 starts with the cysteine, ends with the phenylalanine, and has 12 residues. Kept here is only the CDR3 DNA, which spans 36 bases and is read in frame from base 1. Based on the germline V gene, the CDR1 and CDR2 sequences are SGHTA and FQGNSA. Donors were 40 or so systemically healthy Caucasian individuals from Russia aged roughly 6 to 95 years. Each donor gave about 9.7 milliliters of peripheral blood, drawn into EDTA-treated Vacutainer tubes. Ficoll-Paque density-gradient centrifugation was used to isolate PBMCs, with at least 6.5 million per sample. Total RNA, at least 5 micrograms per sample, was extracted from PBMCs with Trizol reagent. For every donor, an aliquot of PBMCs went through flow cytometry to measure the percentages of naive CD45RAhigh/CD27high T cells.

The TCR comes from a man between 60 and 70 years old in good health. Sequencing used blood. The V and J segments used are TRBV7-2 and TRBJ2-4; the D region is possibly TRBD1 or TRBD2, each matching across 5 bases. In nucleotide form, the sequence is TGTGCCAGCAGCCGATTTTCCAGGGAGCAGTACTTC. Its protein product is CASSRFSREQYF.